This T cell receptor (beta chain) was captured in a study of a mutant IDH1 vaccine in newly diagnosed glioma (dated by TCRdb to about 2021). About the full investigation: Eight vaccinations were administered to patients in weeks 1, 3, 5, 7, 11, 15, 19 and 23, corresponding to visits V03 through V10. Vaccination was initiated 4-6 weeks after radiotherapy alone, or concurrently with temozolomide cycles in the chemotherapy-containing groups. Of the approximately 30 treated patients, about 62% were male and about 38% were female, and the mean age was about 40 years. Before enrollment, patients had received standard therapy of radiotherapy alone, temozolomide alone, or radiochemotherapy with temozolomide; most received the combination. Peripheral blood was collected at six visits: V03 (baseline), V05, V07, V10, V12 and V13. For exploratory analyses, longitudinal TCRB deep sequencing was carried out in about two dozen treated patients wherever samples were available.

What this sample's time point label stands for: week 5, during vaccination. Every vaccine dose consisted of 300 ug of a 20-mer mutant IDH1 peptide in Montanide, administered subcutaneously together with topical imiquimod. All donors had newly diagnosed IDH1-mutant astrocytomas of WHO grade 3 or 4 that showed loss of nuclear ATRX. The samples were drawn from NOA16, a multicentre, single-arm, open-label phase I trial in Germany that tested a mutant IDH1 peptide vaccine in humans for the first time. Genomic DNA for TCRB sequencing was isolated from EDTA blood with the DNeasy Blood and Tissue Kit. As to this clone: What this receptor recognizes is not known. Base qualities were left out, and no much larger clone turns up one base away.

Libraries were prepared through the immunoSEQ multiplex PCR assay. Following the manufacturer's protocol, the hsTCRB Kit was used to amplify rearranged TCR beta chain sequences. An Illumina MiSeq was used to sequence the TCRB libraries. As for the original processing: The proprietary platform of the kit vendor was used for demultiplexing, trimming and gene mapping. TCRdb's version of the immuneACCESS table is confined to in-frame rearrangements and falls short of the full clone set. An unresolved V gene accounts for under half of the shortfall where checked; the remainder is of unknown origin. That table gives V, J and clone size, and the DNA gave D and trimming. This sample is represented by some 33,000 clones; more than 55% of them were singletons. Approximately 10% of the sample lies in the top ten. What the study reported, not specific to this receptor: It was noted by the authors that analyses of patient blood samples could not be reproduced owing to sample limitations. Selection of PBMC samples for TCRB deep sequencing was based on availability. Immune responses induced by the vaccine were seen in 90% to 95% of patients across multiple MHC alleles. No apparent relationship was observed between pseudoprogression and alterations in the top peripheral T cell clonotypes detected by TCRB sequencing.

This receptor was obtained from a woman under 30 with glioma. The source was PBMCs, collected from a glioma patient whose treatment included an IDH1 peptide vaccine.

The CDR3 sequence is CASSQPAGREQYF. The DNA reads TGCGCCAGCAGCCAGCCCGCCGGGCGGGAGCAGTACTTC. The chain was built from TRBV4-1 and TRBJ2-7, with the D segment identity uncertain. Measured from the cysteine to the phenylalanine, the CDR3 is 13 residues long. Only the CDR3 portion is preserved as DNA: 39 bases, with reading frame beginning at the first base. Looking up the germline V gene yields CDR1 MGHRA and CDR2 YSYEKL. V and J lose 3 bases and 7 bases, and a span of 13 bases separates them.